This paragraph covers one T cell receptor beta chain sequence. Its antigen is unidentified. The data stem from a study of T cell responses to AZD1222 COVID-19 vaccine. The repertoire was sequenced with immunoSEQ multiplex PCR; TCRdb's copy has only in-frame clones and lacks some. Of about 140,000 clones in the sample, approximately 88% are singletons; the top ten hold 2.5% to 3%. Study conclusions and caveats: Spike-specific TCR breadth rose after two AZD1222 doses, and depth rose as well. Females outnumbered males among donors, who were mostly white British; clonal diversity was possibly underestimated. Unmutated variant regions are reportedly targeted by nearly half of spike-specific TCRs. It was only six AZD1222 recipients who were seropositive at baseline.

V shed 2 bases, J shed 5 bases, and the junction held 7 bases outside the gene matches. Germline assignment: CDR1 MNHNS and CDR2 SASEGT. This CDR3 is 15 amino acids long. The chain joins TRBV6-1 to TRBJ2-7, with 9 bases aligning to TRBD1. The receptor was derived from an adult in good health. The input for sequencing was peripheral blood, taken on day 0 of AZD1222 vaccination. In DNA form, the CDR3 reads TGTGCCAGCAGTGAATGGGGACAGGGCGGCGACGAGCAGTACTTC. Translated: CASSEWGQGGDEQYF.